A single sample gave rise to the 8 T cell receptor beta chains below, sequenced in a study of cytomegalovirus exposure and HLA in healthy donors. Measured with immunoSEQ multiplex PCR; TCRdb has only the in-frame clones, and not every one. The table shows approximately 170,000 clones, with 80% to 85% occurring only once. The source material was PBMCs. The receptor set was obtained from a young man in good health and CMV-seropositive.

V gene TRBV6-4 combines with J gene TRBJ2-3; 8 nucleotides match TRBD1. Per germline, CDR1 MRHNA and CDR2 SNTAGT. With 7 bases clipped from V and 3 bases from J, the junction kept 6 bases outside the gene matches. This CDR3 is 14 amino acids long. The CDR3 DNA reads as TGTGCCAGCAAAGCAGGGGGCGAGACAGATACGCAGTATTTT. This encodes CASKAGGETDTQYF.

This sequence joins TRBV6-5 and TRBJ1-2; D is possibly TRBD1 (5 bases). V was shortened by 5 bases and J by 5 bases, with 9 bases between the two germline ends. CDR1 MNHEY and CDR2 SVGAGI come from the germline V gene. The CDR3 contains 12 residues. This CDR3 reads CASSRGGYGYTF. The CDR3 region has the DNA TGTGCCAGCAGTCGGGGGGGGTATGGCTACACCTTC.

V and J are TRBV4-2 and TRBJ2-3; 8 nucleotides align to TRBD2. V lost 4 bases, J lost 2 bases, and 2 bases stayed unmatched. This CDR3 spans 14 amino acids. From germline, CDR1 is LGHNA and CDR2 YNFKEQ. CDR3 residues: CASSPGGDTDTQYF. The CDR3 coding sequence is TGTGCCAGCAGCCCCGGGGGGGACACAGATACGCAGTATTTT.

The chain has TRBV29-1 and TRBJ2-1; TRBD2 agrees at 10 bases. This CDR3 has 14 residues. CDR1 is SQVTM, CDR2 ANQGSEA, per germline. In DNA form, the CDR3 reads TGCAGGTCTGCCTTTCGAGCGGGAGGGGATGAGCAGTTCTTC. Amino acids: CRSAFRAGGDEQFF.

This clone was counted once. V gene TRBV6-1 combines with J gene TRBJ2-7, with 7 bases that match TRBD1. V trimming: 4 bases; J trimming: 2 bases; junction bases outside the gene matches: 5. Germline loops: CDR1 MNHNS, CDR2 SASEGT. This CDR3 region has 14 residues. CDR3 loop: CASSGTGVPYEQYF. Here the CDR3 DNA reads TGTGCCAGCAGTGGCACAGGGGTCCCCTACGAGCAGTACTTC.

This sequence joins TRBV7-9 and TRBJ2-5; D is possibly TRBD2 (5 bases). This CDR3 has 15 amino acids. CDR1 SEHNR and CDR2 FQNEAQ come from the germline V gene (reference sequence). Trimming took off 7 bases at V and 1 base at J, with 16 bases between the two ends. The CDR3 here is CASNRPGDSQETQYF. CDR3 coding DNA: TGTGCCAGCAATCGCCCCGGGGATTCCCAAGAGACCCAGTACTTC. Full variable domain (rest looked up from reference TRBV7-9 and TRBJ2-5): DTGVSQNPRHKITKRGQNVTFRCDPISEHNRLYWYRQTLGQGPEFLTYFQNEAQLEKSRLLSDRFSAERPKGSFSTLEIQRTEQGDSAMYLCASNRPGDSQETQYFGPGTRLLVL.

The chain links TRBV10-2 to TRBJ2-7; D might be TRBD1 (7 bases). CDR3 length: 16 residues. The V gene lost 0 bases and the J gene lost 0 bases, with 12 bases spanning the gap. Germline CDR1 and CDR2: WSHSY and SAAADI. The CDR3 protein is CASSESAGGSSYEQYF. As DNA, the CDR3 is TGCGCCAGCAGTGAGTCGGCAGGGGGGAGCTCCTACGAGCAGTACTTC.

This chain links TRBV4-3 with TRBJ1-1; D uncertain. The CDR3 is 14 amino acids. V was shortened by 0 bases and J by 7 bases, with 12 bases between the two germline ends. Germline CDR1 LGHNA, CDR2 YSLEER. CDR3 nucleotide sequence: TGCGCCAGCAGCCAAGATCTAAGCGGGTATGAAGCTTTCTTT. Translated: CASSQDLSGYEAFF.